This T cell receptor beta chain originates from a study of blood T cell repertoires in COVID-19. Overall study: Acute and convalescent COVID-19 samples came from the United States, Italy and Spain. Sources were T cells, B-cell-depleted T cells, or PBMCs; the material itself was cDNA or gDNA.

Authors' processing steps: The authors estimated nucleated cell counts from reference gene primer amplification. TCRdb's table, derived via immunoSEQ multiplex PCR, lists solely in-frame clones and lacks some. V, J and clone size reflect that table, while D and trimming were determined from the DNA. This table has 150,000 to 200,000 clones, more than 75% appearing once. The germline V gene encodes CDR1 SGHTA and CDR2 FQGNSA. Trimming cost V 3 bases and J 3 bases, with 13 bases left between them. The CDR3 sequence is 15 residues long. The table lists this clone with a count of one. This TCR was recovered from a woman aged 65 to 85 with acute or convalescent COVID-19. The sample taken for sequencing was peripheral blood. The chain recombines TRBV7-2 with TRBJ2-3; TRBD1 might be the D (5 bases). CDR3 amino acids: CASSFWIRGTDTQYF. In DNA form, the CDR3 reads TGTGCCAGCAGCTTCTGGATTAGGGGAACAGATACGCAGTATTTT. Drawing the rest from reference TRBV7-2 and TRBJ2-3, the complete variable domain is GAGVSQSPSNKVTEKGKDVELRCDPISGHTALYWYRQSLGQGLEFLIYFQGNSAPDKSGLPSDRFSAERTGGSVSTLTIQRTQQEDSAVYLCASSFWIRGTDTQYFGPGTRLTVL.